These 13 T cell receptor beta chains share one sample of origin, sequenced in a study of response to subunit inactivated influenza vaccine. One entry per CDR3 protein results from TCRdb running MiXCR on the RT-PCR reads. Among 610,000 or so distinct CDR3 sequences listed, 14% were seen once. Sequencing used PBMCs from blood, obtained approximately 13 days after vaccination. Every receptor here comes from a man aged 50 to 59 who received an inactivated influenza vaccine.

This clonotype was seen a handful of times. CDR3: CASRTGVQFAYEQYF. The CDR3 nucleotides are TGTGCCAGCAGAACGGGAGTTCAGTTCGCCTACGAGCAGTACTTC. This chain uses TRBV6-1 with TRBJ2-7, with TRBD2 as a possible D gene (6 bases). In germline, CDR1 is MNHNS, CDR2 SASEGT. The germline V and J ends were trimmed by 6 bases and 2 bases, with 17 bases remaining between them. The CDR3 totals 15 residues.

The chain links TRBV4-1 to TRBJ2-5, with D possibly being TRBD2 (6 bases). Per germline, CDR1 MGHRA and CDR2 YSYEKL. The CDR3 extends over 16 amino acids. Trimming stripped 0 bases from V and 3 bases from J, with 14 bases between. The CDR3 loop is CASSQDPFREKETQYF. Here the CDR3 DNA reads TGCGCCAGCAGCCAAGACCCCTTCCGGGAGAAAGAGACCCAGTACTTC.

This clonotype appeared many times. The CDR3 DNA follows: TGCAGCGGTGTGACAGGGAACACTGAAGCTTTCTTT. Translating gives CSGVTGNTEAFF. The chain carries TRBV29-1 and TRBJ1-1, with a weak D call TRBD1 (6 bases). Germline V gives CDR1 SQVTM, CDR2 ANQGSEA. This CDR3 comprises 12 residues. V was cut by 7 bases and J by 1 base, with 10 bases left in between.

The rearrangement joins TRBV15 to TRBJ2-7; TRBD1 aligns across 9 bases. Per the germline V gene, CDR1 is LNHNV and CDR2 is YYDKDF (reference sequence). V lost 7 bases to trimming and J lost 2 bases; unmatched junction nucleotides: 6. The CDR3 runs 14 residues. The CDR3 here is CATKTGQGPYEQYF. The CDR3 DNA sequence: TGTGCCACCAAGACGGGACAGGGCCCCTACGAGCAGTACTTC.

The V call is TRBV4-3, the J call TRBJ2-7; 7 nucleotides line up with TRBD1. Germline V gene data show CDR1 as LGHNA and CDR2 as YSLEER. After removal of 4 bases from V and 3 bases from J, the junction contained 6 bases not matched to a gene. This CDR3 region has 14 residues. The CDR3 reads CASSLTGQYYEQYF. For the CDR3, the DNA is TGCGCCAGCAGCCTAACGGGACAGTACTACGAGCAGTACTTC.

This rearrangement joins TRBV5-1 to TRBJ2-7; TRBD1 agrees at 8 bases. The CDR3 has 15 residues. CDR1 SGHRS and CDR2 YFSETQ come from the germline V gene. The J segment lost 2 bases and the V segment lost 3 bases, leaving 7 bases of the junction unmatched. This chain's CDR3 is CASSWVPGQAYEQYF. Here the CDR3 DNA reads TGCGCCAGCAGCTGGGTTCCGGGACAGGCCTACGAGCAGTACTTC.

The rearrangement joins TRBV4-2 to TRBJ2-5; D tentatively fits TRBD1 or TRBD2 (5 bases each). CDR3 length: 15 amino acids. V lost 0 bases and J 2 bases, leaving 10 bases between the germline ends. Germline V lookup: CDR1 LGHNA, CDR2 YNFKEQ. CDR3: CASSQEGWGQETQYF. The CDR3 region has the DNA TGTGCCAGCAGCCAAGAAGGTTGGGGGCAAGAGACCCAGTACTTC.

This chain links TRBV19 with TRBJ2-7; 7 bases are a match to TRBD2. The trim removed 5 bases at V and 1 base at J, leaving 8 bases unmatched. CDR3 size: 15 residues. CDR1 is LNHDA, CDR2 SQIVND, per germline (reference sequence). The CDR3 spells CASSFRDYGSYEQYF. CDR3 coding DNA: TGTGCCAGTAGTTTCCGGGACTACGGATCCTACGAGCAGTACTTC.

In its sample, this clonotype was seen a few times. The chain uses TRBV5-1 and TRBJ2-2, with TRBD2 matching 9 bases. Germline values: CDR1 SGHRS, CDR2 YFSETQ. The CDR3 extends over 15 amino acids. With 4 bases clipped from V and 5 bases from J, the junction kept 6 bases outside the gene matches. The CDR3 DNA is TGCGCCAGCAGCCGGAGTAGCGGGAGAACCGGGGAGCTGTTTTTT. Encoded protein: CASSRSSGRTGELFF. Variable domain in full (rest from reference TRBV5-1 and TRBJ2-2): KAGVTQTPRYLIKTRGQQVTLSCSPISGHRSVSWYQQTPGQGLQFLFEYFSETQRNKGNFPGRFSGRQFSNSRSEMNVSTLELGDSALYLCASSRSSGRTGELFFGEGSRLTVL.

This clonotype has at least ten counts. The V gene is TRBV12-3 or TRBV12-4, the J gene TRBJ1-2, with 7 bases fitting TRBD1. The CDR3 extends over 14 amino acids. Trimming removed 2 bases from V and 4 bases from J; junction bases left unmatched: 4. The DNA of the CDR3 is TGTGCCAGCAGTTTAAGGGGGCGCAGCTATGGCTACACCTTC. This encodes CASSLRGRSYGYTF.

This clonotype was picked up many times. The rearrangement uses TRBV5-1 and TRBJ2-5; TRBD1 might be the D (5 bases). The CDR3 sequence is 13 residues long. Germline CDR1 is SGHRS and CDR2 is YFSETQ. Trimming took 1 base from V and 3 from J, leaving 7 bases between them. DNA of the CDR3: TGCGCCAGCAGCTTGACAGGAGAAGAGACCCAGTACTTC. Amino acids: CASSLTGEETQYF.

The chain uses TRBV21-1 and TRBJ1-4; the listed D gene, TRBD1, was not tested against the DNA. TRBV21-1 is an annotated pseudogene. The CDR3 loop spans 16 amino acids. The CDR3 loop is CASSKEQGAISEKLFF. CDR3 nucleotides: TGTGCCAGCAGCAAAGAACAGGGGGCGATTTCTGAAAAACTGTTTTTT.

This clonotype appeared a few times. The rearrangement joins TRBV20-1 to TRBJ2-1; tentatively, D is TRBD2 (6 bases). CDR3 length: 15 amino acids. Trimming removed 4 bases at V and 4 bases at J, with 17 bases between. Looked up from germline, CDR1 is DFQATT and CDR2 is SNEGSKA (reference sequence). CDR3 bases: TGCAGTGCTACCCGTCCGGGACTCGTATACAATGAGCAGTTCTTC. Residues: CSATRPGLVYNEQFF.